The 5 T cell receptor beta chains presented below share a single source sample, sequenced in a study of OX40 agonist ivuxolimab in advanced cancers. Measured with immunoSEQ multiplex PCR; TCRdb has only the in-frame clones, and not every one. The sample lists approximately 100,000 clones, about 85% occurring once. The material sequenced was CD4+ or CD8+ T cells sorted from blood, taken in a trial of the OX40 agonist ivuxolimab. Receptors were obtained from an adult with an advanced solid tumor such as melanoma, head and neck, liver or kidney cancer.

V usage is TRBV19 and J usage is TRBJ2-2; no clear D. V gave up 5 bases and J gave up 6 bases, with 19 bases separating them. The germline V gene has CDR1 LNHDA and CDR2 SQIVND (reference sequence). CDR3 length: 16 amino acids. Here the CDR3 DNA reads TGTGCCAGTAGTCGATCGGCGTCTCGACCGTCCGGGGAGCTGTTTTTT. Amino acid sequence: CASSRSASRPSGELFF.

The V call is TRBV2, the J call TRBJ2-3; TRBD2 matches 15 bases. From germline, CDR1 is SNHLY and CDR2 FYNNEI. The CDR3 spans 18 residues. J lost 2 bases, V lost 4 bases, and 7 bases had no gene match. CDR3 region: CASSAGGLAGGNTDTQYF. The CDR3 coding sequence is TGTGCCAGCAGTGCCGGAGGACTAGCGGGAGGGAACACAGATACGCAGTATTTT.

The rearrangement uses TRBV7-9 and TRBJ2-3, with D maybe TRBD1 (6 bases). The CDR3 has 14 amino acids. Germline lookup yields CDR1 SEHNR and CDR2 FQNEAQ (reference sequence). The CDR3 is CAYNRETTTDTQYF. CDR3 bases: TGTGCGTACAACAGGGAAACTACCACAGATACGCAGTATTTT. Full variable domain (remainder filled in from reference TRBV7-9 and TRBJ2-3): DTGVSQNPRHKITKRGQNVTFRCDPISEHNRLYWYRQTLGQGPEFLTYFQNEAQLEKSRLLSDRFSAERPKGSFSTLEIQRTEQGDSAMYLCAYNRETTTDTQYFGPGTRLTVL.

The V call is TRBV7-8, the J call TRBJ2-2, with D possibly matching TRBD2 (6 bases). V gave up 5 bases and J gave up 7 bases, with 14 bases separating them. Germline V gene sequence: CDR1 SGHVS, CDR2 FQNEAQ. The CDR3 sequence is 14 residues long. In DNA form, the CDR3 reads TGTGCCAGCAGCCCCCGGGAGATTTACGGGGAGCTGTTTTTT. The encoded protein is CASSPREIYGELFF. Using reference TRBV7-8 and TRBJ2-2 for the parts outside the CDR3, the full variable domain is GAGVSQSPRYKVAKRGQDVALRCDPISGHVSLFWYQQALGQGPEFLTYFQNEAQLDKSGLPSDRFFAERPEGSVSTLKIQRTQQEDSAVYLCASSPREIYGELFFGEGSRLTVL.

V is TRBV28 and J is TRBJ1-3; D is perhaps TRBD1 (6 bases). The CDR3 covers 14 residues. The germline CDR1 and CDR2 sequences are MDHEN and SYDVKM. V shed 4 bases and J shed 4 bases, with 11 bases lying between them. CDR3 residues: CASSYRVSGNTIYF. CDR3 nucleotide sequence: TGTGCCAGCAGTTACAGGGTATCCGGAAACACCATATATTTT. Full variable domain (outside the CDR3, taken from reference TRBV28 and TRBJ1-3): DVKVTQSSRYLVKRTGEKVFLECVQDMDHENMFWYRQDPGLGLRLIYFSYDVKMKEKGDIPEGYSVSREKKERFSLILESASTNQTSMYLCASSYRVSGNTIYFGEGSWLTVV.